This record covers a single T cell receptor (beta chain). This specimen comes from a study of blood T cell repertoires in COVID-19. Study background: T cells, B-cell-depleted T cells, or PBMCs supplied cDNA or gDNA.

The CDR3 is made up of 14 amino acids. Germline V gene lookup returns CDR1 SGHAT and CDR2 FQNNGV. Germline trimming cut 4 bases from V and 5 bases from J; bases unmatched to any gene: 3. Profiling relied on immunoSEQ multiplex PCR, and the TCRdb table lists in-frame clones only, not all of them. The table has roughly 200,000 clones, 85% to 90% seen once. This receptor was taken from a man aged 40-49 years who had recovered from COVID-19. The V call is TRBV11-2, the J call TRBJ1-4; 8 bases align to TRBD1. Sequences were obtained from PBMCs or T cells enriched from blood (not recorded which). CDR3 nucleotide sequence: TGTGCCAGCAGCTCCGGACAGGGAAATGAAAAACTGTTTTTT. This encodes CASSSGQGNEKLFF. The entire variable domain, with the rest obtained from reference TRBV11-2 and TRBJ1-4, is as follows: EAGVAQSPRYKIIEKRQSVAFWCNPISGHATLYWYQQILGQGPKLLIQFQNNGVVDDSQLPKDRFSAERLKGVDSTLKIQPAKLEDSAVYLCASSSGQGNEKLFFGSGTQLSVL.